Listed below are T cell receptor beta chains from one sample, sequenced in a study of cytomegalovirus exposure and HLA in healthy donors. Measured with immunoSEQ multiplex PCR; TCRdb has only the in-frame clones, and not every one. The data show about 83,000 clones, 65% to 80% seen once. Sequenced: PBMCs. Every receptor here comes from a man aged 55 to 69 in good health and CMV-seronegative. CDR3s include the opening cysteine and the closing phenylalanine or tryptophan. The D gene is left open where the match is weak. The listing skips clone size in some rows; elsewhere it reads once, few, many or a size class.

len	abundance	d_gene	v_gene	j_gene	CDR3aa	CDR3nt
15	NA	NA	TRBV27	TRBJ2-7	CASSLRGGALYEQYF	TGTGCCAGCAGTTTAAGAGGGGGAGCCCTCTACGAGCAGTACTTC
16	NA	TRBD2	TRBV6-1	TRBJ2-3	CASSGTSGGPTDTQYF	TGTGCCAGCAGTGGGACTAGCGGGGGGCCCACAGATACGCAGTATTTT
14	once	NA	TRBV10-2	TRBJ1-2	CASSESAGAGGYTF	TGCGCCAGCAGTGAGTCGGCAGGGGCGGGTGGCTACACCTTC
14	NA	TRBD2	TRBV11-3	TRBJ2-1	CASSSQAGGREQFF	TGTGCCAGCAGCTCGCAGGCGGGGGGGCGTGAGCAGTTCTTC
14	NA	NA	TRBV6-1	TRBJ1-1	CASSPVRANTEAFF	TGTGCCAGCAGCCCCGTTCGCGCGAACACTGAAGCTTTCTTT
14	NA	TRBD2	TRBV2	TRBJ2-7	CASRGSGGTYEQYF	TGTGCCAGCAGAGGGTCGGGGGGGACCTACGAGCAGTACTTC
15	NA	NA	TRBV2	TRBJ2-3	CASSEGGPGTDTQYF	TGTGCCAGCAGTGAAGGGGGGCCTGGCACAGATACGCAGTATTTT
12	NA	NA	TRBV7-8	TRBJ1-2	CASSNRVNGYTF	TGTGCCAGCAGCAACAGGGTAAATGGCTACACCTTC
12	NA	TRBD1	TRBV19	TRBJ1-6	CATGQGNSPLHF	TGTGCCACCGGACAGGGTAATTCACCCCTCCACTTT
15	NA	NA	TRBV5-1	TRBJ2-2	CASSFGAGNTGELFF	TGCGCCAGCAGCTTTGGAGCGGGGAACACCGGGGAGCTGTTTTTT
14	NA	NA	TRBV18	TRBJ1-2	CASSPLVSNYGYTF	TGTGCCAGCTCACCACTGGTCAGTAACTATGGCTACACCTTC
16	NA	TRBD2	TRBV9	TRBJ2-3	CASSFNLAGGPYTQYF	TGTGCCAGCAGCTTTAACCTAGCGGGGGGGCCGTATACGCAGTATTTT
11	few	NA	TRBV5-1	TRBJ2-7	CASSLGYEQYF	TGCGCCAGCAGCCTCGGGTACGAGCAGTACTTC
13	NA	NA	TRBV2	TRBJ2-5	CASRGQLQETQYF	TGTGCCAGCAGAGGACAGCTCCAAGAGACCCAGTACTTC
14	NA	NA	TRBV5-6	TRBJ2-5	CASSLWPGGETQYF	TGTGCCAGCAGCTTGTGGCCGGGTGGGGAGACCCAGTACTTC
14	NA	TRBD1	TRBV19	TRBJ2-3	CASNLPGGTDTQYF	TGTGCCAGTAATTTACCAGGGGGAACAGATACGCAGTATTTT
15	NA	NA	TRBV7-9	TRBJ1-1	CASSQEKGGRAEAFF	TGTGCCAGCAGCCAAGAGAAGGGAGGTAGGGCTGAAGCTTTCTTT
15	NA	NA	TRBV19	TRBJ2-2	CASSPWGELTGELFF	TGTGCCAGTAGCCCATGGGGCGAGCTCACCGGGGAGCTGTTTTTT
15	few	NA	TRBV27	TRBJ2-7	CASSLAGRGSYEQYF	TGTGCCAGCAGTTTGGCGGGGAGAGGCTCCTACGAGCAGTACTTC
17	few	TRBD2	TRBV9	TRBJ2-5	CASSKFWGLAGGETQYF	TGTGCCAGCAGCAAGTTTTGGGGGCTAGCGGGAGGAGAGACCCAGTACTTC
13	NA	TRBD1	TRBV11-2	TRBJ1-2	CASSPTGGGGYTF	TGTGCCAGCAGCCCCACAGGGGGCGGAGGCTACACCTTC
15	NA	TRBD1	TRBV30	TRBJ1-6	CACRQGASYNSPLHF	TGTGCCTGTCGACAGGGGGCCTCCTATAATTCACCCCTCCACTTT
17	NA	NA	TRBV15	TRBJ1-6	CATSTDLQGGFDSPLHF	TGTGCCACCAGCACCGACTTACAGGGTGGCTTCGATTCACCCCTCCACTTT
17	NA	NA	TRBV18	TRBJ1-2	CASSPPIGRPTNYGYTF	TGTGCCAGCTCACCACCTATTGGCAGGCCAACTAACTATGGCTACACCTTC
15	NA	TRBD1	TRBV9	TRBJ1-1	CASSVRGQGAAEAFF	TGTGCCAGCAGCGTTCGGGGACAGGGGGCCGCTGAAGCTTTCTTT
15	NA	TRBD1	TRBV6-6	TRBJ1-6	CASSYSGQNNSPLHF	TGTGCCAGCAGTTACTCGGGACAGAATAATTCACCCCTCCACTTT
11	once	NA	TRBV28	TRBJ2-1	CARASYNEQFF	TGTGCCAGGGCATCCTACAATGAGCAGTTCTTC